This T cell receptor beta chain was found in a study of a mutant IDH1 vaccine in newly diagnosed glioma. The overall study: The patients were given eight vaccinations, one each in weeks 1, 3, 5, 7, 11, 15, 19 and 23. Initiation of the vaccine course occurred 4-6 weeks after radiotherapy alone, or alongside temozolomide cycles. General study results and limits: With respect to changes in top peripheral T cell clonotypes, pseudoprogression seemed unrelated.

Comment on this clone: Antigen unknown.

The method was immunoSEQ multiplex PCR; TCRdb's version includes in-frame clones alone and lacks a portion of them. In the table there are roughly 70,000 clones, around 84% of which are singletons. As for time point: week 11, during vaccination. Topical imiquimod accompanied each vaccine dose, which consisted of 300 ug of mutant IDH1 20-mer peptide. The donors had new WHO grade 3 or 4 astrocytomas; these were IDH1-mutant and ATRX-lost. This clonotype was sampled from a woman between 45 and 65 years old with glioma. Sequences were derived from PBMCs, sampled from a glioma patient whose treatment included an IDH1 peptide vaccine.

The CDR3 loop is CARIDREYQPQHF. The CDR3, as DNA: TGTGCCAGAATCGACAGGGAATACCAGCCCCAGCATTTT. The rearrangement uses TRBV15 and TRBJ1-5, with 7 bases aligning to TRBD1. The CDR3 runs 13 residues. Trimming at V came to 10 bases and at J to 7 bases, leaving 10 bases not matched to a gene. CDR1 is LNHNV and CDR2 is YYDKDF in the germline V gene (reference sequence).